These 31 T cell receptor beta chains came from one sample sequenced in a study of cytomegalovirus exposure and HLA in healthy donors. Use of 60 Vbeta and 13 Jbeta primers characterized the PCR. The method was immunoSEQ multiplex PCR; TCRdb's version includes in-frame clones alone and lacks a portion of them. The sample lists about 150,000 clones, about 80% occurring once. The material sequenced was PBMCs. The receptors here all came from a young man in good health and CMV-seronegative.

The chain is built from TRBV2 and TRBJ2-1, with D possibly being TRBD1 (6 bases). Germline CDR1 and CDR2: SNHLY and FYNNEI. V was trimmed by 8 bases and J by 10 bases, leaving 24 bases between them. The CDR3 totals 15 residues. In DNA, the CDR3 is TGTGCCAGCTTCCCAGGCCGCGGACAGTCAAGAGAGCAGTTCTTC. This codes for CASFPGRGQSREQFF.

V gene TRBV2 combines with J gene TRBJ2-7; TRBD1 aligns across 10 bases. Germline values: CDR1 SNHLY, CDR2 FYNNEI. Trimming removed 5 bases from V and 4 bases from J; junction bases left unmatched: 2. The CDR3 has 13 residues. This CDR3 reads CASSRQGAYEQYF. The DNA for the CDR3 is TGTGCCAGCAGTAGACAGGGGGCGTACGAGCAGTACTTC.

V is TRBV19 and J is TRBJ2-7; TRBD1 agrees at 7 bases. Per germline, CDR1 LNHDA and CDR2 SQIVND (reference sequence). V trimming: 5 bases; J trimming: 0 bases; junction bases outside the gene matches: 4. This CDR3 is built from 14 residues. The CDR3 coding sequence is TGTGCCAGTAGTTTCTCAGGGGGCTCCTACGAGCAGTACTTC. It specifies CASSFSGGSYEQYF.

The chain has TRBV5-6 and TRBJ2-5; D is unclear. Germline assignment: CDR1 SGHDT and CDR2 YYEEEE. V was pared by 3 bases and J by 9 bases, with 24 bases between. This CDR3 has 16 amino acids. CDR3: CASSWVKETLEVAQYF. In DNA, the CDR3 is TGTGCCAGCAGCTGGGTTAAGGAAACTCTAGAGGTGGCCCAGTACTTC.

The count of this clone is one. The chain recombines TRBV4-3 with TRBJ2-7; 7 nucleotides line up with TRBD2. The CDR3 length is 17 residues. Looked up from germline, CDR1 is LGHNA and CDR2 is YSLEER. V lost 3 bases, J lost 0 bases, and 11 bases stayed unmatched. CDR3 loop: CASSHYFSGQSSYEQYF. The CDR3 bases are TGCGCCAGCAGCCATTACTTTAGCGGGCAAAGCTCCTACGAGCAGTACTTC.

CDR3: CASSPTSGRAHEQYF. The DNA for the CDR3 is TGTGCCAGCAGCCCTACTAGCGGGAGGGCCCACGAGCAGTACTTC. The rearrangement joins TRBV5-4 to TRBJ2-7, with 13 bases that match TRBD2. This CDR3 has 15 amino acids. J gave up 5 bases and V 4 bases, and 6 bases lay outside the gene matches. Germline V CDR1 and CDR2: SGHNT, YYREEE (reference sequence).

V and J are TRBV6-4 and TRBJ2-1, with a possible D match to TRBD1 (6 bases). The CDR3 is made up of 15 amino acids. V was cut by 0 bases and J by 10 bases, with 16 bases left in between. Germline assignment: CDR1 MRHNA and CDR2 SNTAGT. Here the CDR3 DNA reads TGTGCCAGCAGTGACTCGATAGTTTCGGGACACGAGCAGTTCTTC. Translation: CASSDSIVSGHEQFF.

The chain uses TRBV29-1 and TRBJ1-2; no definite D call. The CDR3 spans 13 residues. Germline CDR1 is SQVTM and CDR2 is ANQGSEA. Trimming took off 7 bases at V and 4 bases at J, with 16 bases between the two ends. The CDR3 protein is CSGDDTTTYGYTF. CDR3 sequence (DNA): TGCAGCGGTGACGACACGACGACCTATGGCTACACCTTC.

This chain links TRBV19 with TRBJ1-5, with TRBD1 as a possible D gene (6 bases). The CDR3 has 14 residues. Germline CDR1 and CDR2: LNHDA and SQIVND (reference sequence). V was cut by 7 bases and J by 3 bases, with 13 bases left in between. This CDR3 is CASNLAGVNQPQHF. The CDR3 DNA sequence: TGTGCCAGTAATCTGGCAGGGGTCAATCAGCCCCAGCATTTT.

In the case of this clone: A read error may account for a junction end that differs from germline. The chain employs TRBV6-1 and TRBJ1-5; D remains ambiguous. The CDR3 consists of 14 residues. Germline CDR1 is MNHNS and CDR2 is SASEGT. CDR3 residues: CASSEAGSSQPQHF. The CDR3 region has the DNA TGTGCCAGCAGTGAAGCAGGTAGCAGTCAGCCCCAGCATTTT.

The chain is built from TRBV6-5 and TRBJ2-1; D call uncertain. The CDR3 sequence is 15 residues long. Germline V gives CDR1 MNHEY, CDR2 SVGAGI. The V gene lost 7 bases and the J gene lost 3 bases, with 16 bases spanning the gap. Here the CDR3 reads CASTPNGPGYNEQFF. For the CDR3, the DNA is TGTGCCAGCACTCCAAACGGTCCGGGCTACAATGAGCAGTTCTTC.

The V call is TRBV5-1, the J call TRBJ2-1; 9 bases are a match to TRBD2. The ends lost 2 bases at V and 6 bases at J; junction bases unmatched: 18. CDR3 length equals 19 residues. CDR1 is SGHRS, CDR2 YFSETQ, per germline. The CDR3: CASSLGGTSLRGALNEQFF. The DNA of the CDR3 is TGCGCCAGCAGCTTAGGGGGGACTAGCCTCCGCGGGGCCCTCAATGAGCAGTTCTTC.

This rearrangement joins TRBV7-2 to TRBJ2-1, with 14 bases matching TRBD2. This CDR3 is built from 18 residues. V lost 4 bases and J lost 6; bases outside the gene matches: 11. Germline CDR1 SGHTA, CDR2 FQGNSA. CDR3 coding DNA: TGTGCCAGCAGCTCGCGTACGGGACTAGCGGGGGTTGGCAATGAGCAGTTCTTC. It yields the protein CASSSRTGLAGVGNEQFF.

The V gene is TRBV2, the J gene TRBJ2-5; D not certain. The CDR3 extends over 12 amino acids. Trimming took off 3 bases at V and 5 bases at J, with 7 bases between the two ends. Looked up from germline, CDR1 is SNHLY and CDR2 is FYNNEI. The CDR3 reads CASSDRRETQYF. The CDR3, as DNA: TGTGCCAGCAGTGATCGGCGGGAGACCCAGTACTTC.

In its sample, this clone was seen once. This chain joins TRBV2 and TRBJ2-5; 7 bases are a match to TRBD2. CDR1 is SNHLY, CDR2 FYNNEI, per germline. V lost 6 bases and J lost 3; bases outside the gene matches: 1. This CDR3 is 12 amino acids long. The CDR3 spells CASRGLKETQYF. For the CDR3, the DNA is TGTGCCAGCAGGGGACTAAAAGAGACCCAGTACTTC.

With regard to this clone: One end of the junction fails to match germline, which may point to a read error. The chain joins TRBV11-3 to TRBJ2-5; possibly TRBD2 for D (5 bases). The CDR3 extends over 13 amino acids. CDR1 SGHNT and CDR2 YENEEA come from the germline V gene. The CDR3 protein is CASSLAFMETQYF. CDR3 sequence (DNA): TGTGCCAGCAGTTTAGCGTTTATGGAGACCCAGTACTTC.

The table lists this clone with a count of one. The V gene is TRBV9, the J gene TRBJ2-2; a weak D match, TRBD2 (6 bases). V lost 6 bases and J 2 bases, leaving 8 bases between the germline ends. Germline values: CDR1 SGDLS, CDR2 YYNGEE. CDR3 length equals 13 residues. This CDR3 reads CASTEGNTGELFF. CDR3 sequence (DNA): TGTGCCAGCACGGAGGGAAACACCGGGGAGCTGTTTTTT.

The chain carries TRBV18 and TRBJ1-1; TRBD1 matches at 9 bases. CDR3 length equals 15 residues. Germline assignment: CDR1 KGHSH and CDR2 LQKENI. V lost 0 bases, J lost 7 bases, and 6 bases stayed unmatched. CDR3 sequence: CASSPPSRDRVEAFF. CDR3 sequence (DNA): TGTGCCAGCTCACCACCGTCCCGGGACAGGGTTGAAGCTTTCTTT.

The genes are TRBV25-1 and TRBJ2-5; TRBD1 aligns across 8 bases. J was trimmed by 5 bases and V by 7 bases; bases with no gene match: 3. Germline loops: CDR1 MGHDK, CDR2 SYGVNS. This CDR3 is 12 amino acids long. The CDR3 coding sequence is TGTGCCAGCACGACAGGGGAGGAGACCCAGTACTTC. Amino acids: CASTTGEETQYF.

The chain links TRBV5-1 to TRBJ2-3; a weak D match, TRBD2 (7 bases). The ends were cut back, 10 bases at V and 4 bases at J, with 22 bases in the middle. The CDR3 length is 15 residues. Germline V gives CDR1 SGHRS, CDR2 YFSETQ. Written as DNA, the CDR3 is TGCGCCTCCTCCGCCGCGGGGGCCGGGGCAGATACGCAGTATTTT. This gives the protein CASSAAGAGADTQYF.

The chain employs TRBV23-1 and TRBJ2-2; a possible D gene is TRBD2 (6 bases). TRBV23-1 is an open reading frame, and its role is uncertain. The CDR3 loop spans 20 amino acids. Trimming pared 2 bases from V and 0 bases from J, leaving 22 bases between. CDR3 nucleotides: TGCGCCAGCAGTCAACCAGTTGCGACTAGGCAACGGGCGAACACCGGGGAGCTGTTTTTT. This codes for CASSQPVATRQRANTGELFF.

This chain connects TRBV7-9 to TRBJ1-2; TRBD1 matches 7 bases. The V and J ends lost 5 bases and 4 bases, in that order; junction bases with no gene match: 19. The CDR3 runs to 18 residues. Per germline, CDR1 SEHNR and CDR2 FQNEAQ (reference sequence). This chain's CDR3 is CASSGPRDSPQDGYGYTF. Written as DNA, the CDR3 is TGTGCCAGCAGCGGGCCTCGGGACAGCCCACAAGATGGCTATGGCTACACCTTC.

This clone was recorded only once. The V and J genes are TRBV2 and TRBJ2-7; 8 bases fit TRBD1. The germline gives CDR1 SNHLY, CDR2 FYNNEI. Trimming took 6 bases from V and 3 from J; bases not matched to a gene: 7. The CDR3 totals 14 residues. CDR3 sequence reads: CASSAGQVDYEQYF. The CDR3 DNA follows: TGTGCCAGCAGCGCGGGACAGGTCGACTACGAGCAGTACTTC.

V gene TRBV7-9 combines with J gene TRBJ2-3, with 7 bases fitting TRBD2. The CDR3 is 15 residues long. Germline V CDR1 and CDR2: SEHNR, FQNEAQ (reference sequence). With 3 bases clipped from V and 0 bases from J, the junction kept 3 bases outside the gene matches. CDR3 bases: TGTGCCAGCAGCTTCGGGAGGACTAGCACAGATACGCAGTATTTT. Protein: CASSFGRTSTDTQYF.

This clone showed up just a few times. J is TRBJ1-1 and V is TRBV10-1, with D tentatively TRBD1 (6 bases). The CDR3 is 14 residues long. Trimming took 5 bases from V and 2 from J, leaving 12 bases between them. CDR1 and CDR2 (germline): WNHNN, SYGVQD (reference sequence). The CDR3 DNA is TGCGCCAGCAGTAGGAGACAGGATAACACTGAAGCTTTCTTT. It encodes CASSRRQDNTEAFF.

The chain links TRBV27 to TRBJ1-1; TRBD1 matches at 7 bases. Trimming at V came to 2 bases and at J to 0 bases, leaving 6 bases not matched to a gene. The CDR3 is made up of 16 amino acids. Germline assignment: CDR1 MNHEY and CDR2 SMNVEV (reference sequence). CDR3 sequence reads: CASSLTGVYMNTEAFF. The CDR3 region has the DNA TGTGCCAGCAGTTTAACAGGGGTGTATATGAACACTGAAGCTTTCTTT.

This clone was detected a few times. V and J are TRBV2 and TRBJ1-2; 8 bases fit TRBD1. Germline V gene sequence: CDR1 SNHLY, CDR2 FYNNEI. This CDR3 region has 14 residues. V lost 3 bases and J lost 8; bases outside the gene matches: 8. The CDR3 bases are TGTGCCAGCAGTGAGGTACAGGGGGGACGCGGCTACACCTTC. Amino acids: CASSEVQGGRGYTF.

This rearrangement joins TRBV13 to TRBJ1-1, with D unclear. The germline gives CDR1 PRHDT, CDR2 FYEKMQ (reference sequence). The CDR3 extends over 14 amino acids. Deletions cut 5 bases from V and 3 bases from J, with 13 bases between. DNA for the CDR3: TGTGCCAGCAGCCTCCGGGGAGGGCACACTGAAGCTTTCTTT. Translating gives CASSLRGGHTEAFF.

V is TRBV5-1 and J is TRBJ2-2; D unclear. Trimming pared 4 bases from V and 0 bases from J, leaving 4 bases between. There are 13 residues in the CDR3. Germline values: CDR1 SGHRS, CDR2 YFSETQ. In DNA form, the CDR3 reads TGCGCCAGCAGCCGGGCGAACACCGGGGAGCTGTTTTTT. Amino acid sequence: CASSRANTGELFF.

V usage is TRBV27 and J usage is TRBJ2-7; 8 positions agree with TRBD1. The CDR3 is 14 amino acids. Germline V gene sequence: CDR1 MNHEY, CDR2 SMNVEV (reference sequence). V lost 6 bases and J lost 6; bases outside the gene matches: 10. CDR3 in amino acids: CASSDWTGRFEQYF. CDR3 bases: TGTGCCAGCAGCGACTGGACAGGGCGATTCGAGCAGTACTTC.

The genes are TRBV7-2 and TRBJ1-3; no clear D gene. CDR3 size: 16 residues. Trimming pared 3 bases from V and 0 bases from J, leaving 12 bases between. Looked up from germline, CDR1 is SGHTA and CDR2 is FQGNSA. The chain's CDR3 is CASSFFVASSGNTIYF. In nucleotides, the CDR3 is TGTGCCAGCAGCTTTTTTGTAGCGAGCTCTGGAAACACCATATATTTT.